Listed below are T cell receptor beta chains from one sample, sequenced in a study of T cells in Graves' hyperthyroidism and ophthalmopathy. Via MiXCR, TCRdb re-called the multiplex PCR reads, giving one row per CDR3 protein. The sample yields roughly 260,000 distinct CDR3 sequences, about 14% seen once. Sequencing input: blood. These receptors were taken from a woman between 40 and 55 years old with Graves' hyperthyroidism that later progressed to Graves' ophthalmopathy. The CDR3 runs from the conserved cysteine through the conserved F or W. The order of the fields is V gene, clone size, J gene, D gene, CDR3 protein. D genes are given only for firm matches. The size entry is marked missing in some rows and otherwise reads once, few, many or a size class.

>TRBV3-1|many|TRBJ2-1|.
CASSQNSRYEQFF
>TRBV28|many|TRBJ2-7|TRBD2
CASSPRLAGVPYEQYF
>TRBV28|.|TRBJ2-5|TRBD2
CASSLRAGVETQYF
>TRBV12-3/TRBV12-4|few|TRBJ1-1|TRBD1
CAGSFRSWGTGATEAFF
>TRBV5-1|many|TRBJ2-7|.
CASSIGLAREQYF
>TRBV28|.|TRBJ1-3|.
CASRAGGNTIYF
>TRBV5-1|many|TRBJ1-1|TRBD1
CASSLYRGRGTEAFF
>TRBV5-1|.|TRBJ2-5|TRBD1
CASSWGDRGPETQYF
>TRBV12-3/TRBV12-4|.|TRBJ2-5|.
CASSIGTLQETQYF
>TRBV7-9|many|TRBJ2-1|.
CASSLVDLYNEQFF
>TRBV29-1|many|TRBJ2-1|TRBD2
CSVSGAEQFF
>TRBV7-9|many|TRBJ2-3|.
CASSLFKETDTQYF
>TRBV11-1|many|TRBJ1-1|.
CASRREGFTEAFF
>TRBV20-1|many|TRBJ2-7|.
CSPQGSDYEQYF
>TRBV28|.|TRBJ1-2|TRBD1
CASSLGDRLSLRGYTF
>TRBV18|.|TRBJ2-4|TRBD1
CASSPTYEDRVSAMAKNIQYF
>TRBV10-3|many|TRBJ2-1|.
CAISGRTGSSYNEQFF
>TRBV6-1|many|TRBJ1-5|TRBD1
CASNRQGAGNQPQHF
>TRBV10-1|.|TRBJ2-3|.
CASAGTSTDTQYF
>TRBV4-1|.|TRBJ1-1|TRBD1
CASSHGTGANTEAFF
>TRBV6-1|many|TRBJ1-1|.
CASREHVNTEAFF
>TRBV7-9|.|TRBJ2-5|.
CASRDMPETQYF
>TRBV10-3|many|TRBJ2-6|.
CAISEGTESSGANVLTF
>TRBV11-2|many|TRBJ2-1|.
CASSLDPGGYNEQFF